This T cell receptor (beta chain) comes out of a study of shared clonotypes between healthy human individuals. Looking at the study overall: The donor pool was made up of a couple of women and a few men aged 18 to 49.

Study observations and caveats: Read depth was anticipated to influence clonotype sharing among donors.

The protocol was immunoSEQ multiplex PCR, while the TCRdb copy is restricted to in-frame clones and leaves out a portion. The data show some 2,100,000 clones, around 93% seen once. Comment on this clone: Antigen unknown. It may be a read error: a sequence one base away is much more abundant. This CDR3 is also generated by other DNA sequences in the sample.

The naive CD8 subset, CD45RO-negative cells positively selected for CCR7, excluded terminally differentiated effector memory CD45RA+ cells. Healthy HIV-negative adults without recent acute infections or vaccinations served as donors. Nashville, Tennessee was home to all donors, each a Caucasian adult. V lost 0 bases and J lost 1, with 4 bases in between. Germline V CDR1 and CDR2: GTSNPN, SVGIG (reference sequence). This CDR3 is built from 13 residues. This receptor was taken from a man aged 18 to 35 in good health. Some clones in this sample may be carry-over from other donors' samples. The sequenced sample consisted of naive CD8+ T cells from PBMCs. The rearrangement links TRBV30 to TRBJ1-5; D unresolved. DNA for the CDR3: TGTGCCTGGAGTGTAGCCAGCAATCAGCCCCAGCATTTT. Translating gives CAWSVASNQPQHF.